This record looks at one TCR beta chain sequence and its context. No antigen is known for it. This entry belongs to a study of T-cell reconstitution after alpha-beta-depleted transplantation in children. Study outcomes and limitations: T-cell numbers and diversity one year post-transplant derived largely from freshly generated T cells.

During its preparation, the TCRbeta library received unique molecular identifiers. From the PCR reads, TCRdb called clonotypes with MiXCR, one entry per CDR3 protein. The sample has a few hundred thousand distinct CDR3 sequences, 15% to 20% seen once; the top ten hold just under 30%. The CDR3 has 12 residues. CDR1 is MNHEY and CDR2 is SVGEGT in the germline V gene. The V and J ends lost 4 bases and 6 bases, in that order; junction bases with no gene match: 1. The gene calls are TRBV6-2 or TRBV6-3 and TRBJ2-7, with 9 bases fitting TRBD1. The sample was PBMCs, mostly from graft donor cells, taken 360 days after TCRalphabeta/CD19-depleted stem cell transplant. The receptor's source is a boy younger than two who had a stem cell transplant for Wiskott-Aldrich syndrome, so the T cells may come from the graft donor. This CDR3 reads CASSSDRGEQYF. The CDR3 nucleotides are TGTGCCAGCAGTTCGGACAGGGGCGAGCAGTACTTC.